This T cell receptor (beta chain) is from a study of shared clonotypes between healthy human individuals. The table came from immunoSEQ multiplex PCR; TCRdb's copy has only in-frame clones and leaves some out. The table lists about 2.2 million clones, approximately 94% of them singletons, with 1.5% to 2% in the top ten. Naive-designated CD8 cells lacked CD45RO, were positively enriched for CCR7, and omitted terminally differentiated effector memory CD45RA+ cells. Nashville, Tennessee was home to all donors, each a Caucasian adult. CDR1 SGHKS and CDR2 YYEKEE come from the germline V gene (reference sequence). Trimming stripped 4 bases from V and 0 bases from J, with 19 bases between. The CDR3 contains 17 residues.

The clonotype originates from a man between 18 and 35 years old in good health. Some clones in this sample may be carry-over from other donors' samples. Sequencing input: naive CD8+ T cells from PBMCs. The rearrangement links TRBV5-5 to TRBJ1-1; TRBD1 might be the D (6 bases). DNA of the CDR3: TGTGCCAGCAGCGAAAACAGGGTCTCGGGTCTGAACACTGAAGCTTTCTTT. It codes for CASSENRVSGLNTEAFF.